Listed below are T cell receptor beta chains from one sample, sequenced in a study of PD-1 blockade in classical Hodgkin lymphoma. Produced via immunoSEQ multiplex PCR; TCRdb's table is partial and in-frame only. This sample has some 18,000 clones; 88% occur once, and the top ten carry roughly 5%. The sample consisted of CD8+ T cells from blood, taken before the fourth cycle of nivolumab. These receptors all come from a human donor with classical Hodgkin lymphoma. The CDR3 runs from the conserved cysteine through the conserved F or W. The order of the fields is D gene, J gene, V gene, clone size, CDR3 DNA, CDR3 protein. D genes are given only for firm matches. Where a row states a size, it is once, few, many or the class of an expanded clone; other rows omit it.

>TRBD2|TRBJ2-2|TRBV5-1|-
TGCGCCAGCAGCTTGTTTTGGGTCCGGGAGGGCGACGGGGAGCTGTTTTTT
CASSLFWVREGDGELFF
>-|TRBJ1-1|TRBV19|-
TGTGCCAGTAGTATGGAACTTTTCGCCTTGAACACTGAAGCTTTCTTT
CASSMELFALNTEAFF
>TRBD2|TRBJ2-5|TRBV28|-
TGTGCCAGCAGTTTAGCGTCTAGCGGGAGACAAGAGACCCAGTACTTC
CASSLASSGRQETQYF
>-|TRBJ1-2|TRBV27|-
TGTGCCAGCAGTCCCAGGGGCTATGGCTACACCTTC
CASSPRGYGYTF
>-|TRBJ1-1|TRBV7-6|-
TGTGCCAGCAGCCCTCATCGGGGGGAATACACTGAAGCTTTCTTT
CASSPHRGEYTEAFF
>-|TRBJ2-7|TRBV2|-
TGTGCCAGCCGCCGGCAGAGGGTGGCCTATTCCTACGAGCAGTACTTC
CASRRQRVAYSYEQYF
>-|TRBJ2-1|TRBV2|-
TGTGCCAGCAGTGATTCCAGGTACAATGAGCAGTTCTTC
CASSDSRYNEQFF
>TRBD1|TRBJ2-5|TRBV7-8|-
TGTGCCAGCAGATCACCCGCAGGGGGCCTCAAAGAGACCCAGTACTTC
CASRSPAGGLKETQYF
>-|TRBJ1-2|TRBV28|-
TGTGCCAGCAGTTTGAAGGCCCTCTATGGCTACACCTTC
CASSLKALYGYTF
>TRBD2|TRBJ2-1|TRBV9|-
TGTGCCAGCAGCGACCCTCAAGCGGGAGGGCCCAACGATGAGCAGTTCTTC
CASSDPQAGGPNDEQFF
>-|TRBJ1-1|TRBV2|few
TGTGCCAGCAGGTTGAACACTGAAGCTTTCTTT
CASRLNTEAFF
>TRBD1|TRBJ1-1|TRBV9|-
TGTGCCAGCAGCGTTCCCTCAGGGGGGGGAGACACTGAAGCTTTCTTT
CASSVPSGGGDTEAFF
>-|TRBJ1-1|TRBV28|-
TGTGCCAGCAGTTTCAGGACAGAGATGAACACTGAAGCTTTCTTT
CASSFRTEMNTEAFF
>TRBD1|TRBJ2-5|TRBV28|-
TGTGCCAGCACGGGGCGGGACAGGGAGACCACCCAAGAGACCCAGTACTTC
CASTGRDRETTQETQYF
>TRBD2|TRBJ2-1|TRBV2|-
TGTGCCAGCACCTCTAGCGGGCTCAGCTCCTACAATGAGCAGTTCTTC
CASTSSGLSSYNEQFF
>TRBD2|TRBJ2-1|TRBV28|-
TGTGCCAGTAACGGGAGGGGGGAGGAGCAGTTCTTC
CASNGRGEEQFF
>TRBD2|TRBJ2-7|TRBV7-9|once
TGTGCCAGCAGCCAGACTAGCGGGACGTACGAGCAGTACTTC
CASSQTSGTYEQYF
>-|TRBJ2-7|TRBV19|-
TGTGCCAGTAGTATAGGCCGCGGGCCCATATACGAGCAGTACTTC
CASSIGRGPIYEQYF
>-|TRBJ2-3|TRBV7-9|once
TGTGCCAGCAGCTCCAAAGCGCGCTCTAGCACAGATACGCAGTATTTT
CASSSKARSSTDTQYF
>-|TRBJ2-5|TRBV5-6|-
TGTGCCAGCAGAACCGACTGGGCTCAAGAGACCCAGTACTTC
CASRTDWAQETQYF
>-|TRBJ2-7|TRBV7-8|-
TGTGCCAGCAGCTTAGCGGTTGACCTCTACGAGCAGTACTTC
CASSLAVDLYEQYF
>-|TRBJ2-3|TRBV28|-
TGTGCCAGCAGTACTCCGCTAGGGGCCAGGTCCACAGATACGCAGTATTTT
CASSTPLGARSTDTQYF
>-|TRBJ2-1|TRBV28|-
TGTGCCAGCAGTTTAGGTGGCGGGCCCTACAATGAGCAGTTCTTC
CASSLGGGPYNEQFF
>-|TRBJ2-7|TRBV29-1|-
TGCAGCGTTGTCGCAGGGGGGAGTGTGCACGAGCAGTACTTC
CSVVAGGSVHEQYF
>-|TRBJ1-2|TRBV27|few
TGTGCCAGCAGGTACAGGGCGAACAACTATGGCTACACCTTC
CASRYRANNYGYTF
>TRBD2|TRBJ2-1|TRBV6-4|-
TGTGCCAGCAGTGCCGGGACTAGCGTATTGGCTGAGCAGTTCTTC
CASSAGTSVLAEQFF
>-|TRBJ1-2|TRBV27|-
TGTGCCAGCAGTTTCAGCCGGGGAAATGGCTACACCTTC
CASSFSRGNGYTF
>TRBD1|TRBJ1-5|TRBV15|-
TGTGCCACCAGCAGAGATAGCCTGACAGGGGGGATATCGCCCCAGCATTTT
CATSRDSLTGGISPQHF
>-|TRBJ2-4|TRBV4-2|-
TGTGCCAGCAGCCAGGGAGTTGTAGCCAAAAACATTCAGTACTTC
CASSQGVVAKNIQYF
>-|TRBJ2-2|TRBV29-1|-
TGCAGCGTTGGGACTGAAAACACCGGGGAGCTGTTTTTT
CSVGTENTGELFF
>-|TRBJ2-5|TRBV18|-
TGTGCCAGCTCACCATGGGACGGCGTGGAGACCCAGTACTTC
CASSPWDGVETQYF
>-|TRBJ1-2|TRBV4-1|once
TGCGCCAGCAGCCAAGCCTTAGTTAACTATGGCTACACCTTC
CASSQALVNYGYTF
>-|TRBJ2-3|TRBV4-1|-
TGCGCCAGCAGCCACGCGGGTAAAAGCACAGATACGCAGTATTTT
CASSHAGKSTDTQYF
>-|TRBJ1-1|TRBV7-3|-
TGTGCCAGCAGCTTAATGGGGGGGAACACTGAAGCTTTCTTT
CASSLMGGNTEAFF
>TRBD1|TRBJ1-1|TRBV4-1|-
TGCGCCAGCAGCCACGCCGGGACAGGGAACGCTGAAGCTTTCTTT
CASSHAGTGNAEAFF
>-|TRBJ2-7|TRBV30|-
TGTGCCTGGAGGACAGTCTACGAGCAGTACTTC
CAWRTVYEQYF
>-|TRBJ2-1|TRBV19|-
TGTGCCAGTAGTATCCAGGGCATGTCCTACAATGAGCAGTTCTTC
CASSIQGMSYNEQFF
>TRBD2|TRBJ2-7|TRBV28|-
TGTGCCAGCAGTTTATTACTAGCGGGATACGAGCAGTACTTC
CASSLLLAGYEQYF